This is a list of T cell receptor beta chains from one sample in a study of T cells after yellow fever vaccination. TCRdb independently ran MiXCR on the 5' RACE reads; one entry per CDR3 protein. The repertoire holds 400,000 to 650,000 distinct CDR3 sequences, with 21% as singletons. The sample consisted of PBMCs, taken more than 20 days after the first yellow fever vaccination. The receptors originated from a man between 18 and 35 years old who received the YFV17D yellow fever vaccine. CDR3s include the opening cysteine and the closing phenylalanine or tryptophan. Each record gives: J gene, V gene, clone size, D gene, CDR3 protein, CDR3 DNA. The D gene is left open where the match is weak. Clone size is given for some rows only: seen once, a few or many times, or a class if the clone is expanded.

TRBJ2-7	TRBV20-1	-	TRBD2	CSAENLAGVVYEQYF	TGCAGTGCTGAGAACCTAGCGGGGGTAGTCTACGAGCAGTACTTC
TRBJ2-5	TRBV7-2	few	-	CASSLYGQTQYF	TGTGCCAGCAGCTTATATGGTCAGACCCAGTACTTC
TRBJ1-2	TRBV18	many	TRBD1	CASSPEGAGYGYTF	TGTGCCAGCTCACCGGAGGGGGCAGGCTATGGCTACACCTTC
TRBJ2-7	TRBV15	many	-	CATRPGLLGQEQYF	TGTGCCACCAGGCCGGGCCTACTAGGACAAGAGCAGTACTTC
TRBJ2-5	TRBV7-2	-	-	CASSSQGGAKTQYF	TGTGCCAGCAGCTCTCAGGGGGGGGCGAAGACCCAGTACTTC
TRBJ2-1	TRBV7-6	few	-	CASSLRSGDEQFF	TGTGCCAGCAGTCTTAGGTCGGGTGATGAGCAGTTCTTC
TRBJ2-1	TRBV11-2	few	-	CASSSDLWVYNEQFF	TGTGCCAGCAGCTCGGACCTATGGGTTTACAATGAGCAGTTCTTC
TRBJ2-5	TRBV11-2	-	TRBD2	CASSFQPQLLAKDRHPYF	TGTGCCAGCAGCTTCCAACCACAGTTACTAGCGAAGGACCGTCATCCGTACTTC
TRBJ2-1	TRBV7-9	-	TRBD2	CASSQTSGEYNEQFF	TGTGCCAGCAGCCAGACTAGCGGGGAGTACAATGAGCAGTTCTTC
TRBJ2-6	TRBV12-3/TRBV12-4	few	-	CASSWSGANVLTF	TGTGCCAGCAGTTGGTCTGGGGCCAACGTCCTGACTTTC
TRBJ1-1	TRBV7-2	-	-	CASSLVSLLNTEAFF	TGTGCCAGCAGCTTAGTCAGTCTACTGAACACTGAAGCTTTCTTT
TRBJ1-1	TRBV20-1	many	-	CSASSSGRNTEAFF	TGCAGTGCTAGCTCCTCGGGCCGGAACACTGAAGCTTTCTTT
TRBJ2-3	TRBV7-9	few	-	CASSSSLGTDTQYF	TGTGCCAGCAGCTCCTCTCTGGGCACAGATACGCAGTATTTT
TRBJ1-4	TRBV5-1	few	-	CASSAGLIATNEKLFF	TGCGCCAGCAGTGCAGGGTTAATCGCAACTAATGAAAAACTGTTTTTT
TRBJ2-1	TRBV28	-	TRBD2	CASSLLVAGETYNEQFF	TGTGCCAGCAGTTTGCTGGTAGCGGGGGAAACATACAATGAGCAGTTCTTC
TRBJ2-6	TRBV5-1	few	TRBD2	CASSFNSGLSGANVLTF	TGCGCCAGCAGCTTTAATTCGGGACTATCTGGGGCCAACGTCCTGACTTTC
TRBJ2-1	TRBV2	-	-	CASSEGVFF	TGTGCCAGCAGTGAAGGGGTGTTCTTC
TRBJ2-7	TRBV20-1	few	TRBD1	CSASLYGTASEQYF	TGCAGTGCTAGTCTTTATGGGACAGCTAGCGAGCAGTACTTC
TRBJ2-2	TRBV7-2	few	TRBD1	CASSLGQIYTGELFF	TGTGCCAGCAGTTTGGGACAGATCTACACCGGGGAGCTGTTTTTT
TRBJ1-5	TRBV2	-	-	CASSVTGQPQHF	TGTGCCAGCAGTGTAACGGGGCAGCCCCAGCATTTT
TRBJ1-1	TRBV2	-	-	CASLAVTEAFF	TGTGCCAGCTTGGCGGTCACTGAAGCTTTCTTT
TRBJ1-2	TRBV11-2	-	-	CASSLDLGDGGYTF	TGTGCCAGCAGCTTAGATCTGGGGGACGGGGGCTACACCTTC
TRBJ2-1	TRBV7-3	-	TRBD2	CASSLERGTYNEQFF	TGTGCCAGCAGCTTAGAGCGGGGAACCTACAATGAGCAGTTCTTC
TRBJ1-2	TRBV10-3	-	-	CAISEGLGYTF	TGTGCCATCAGTGAAGGTCTTGGCTACACCTTC
TRBJ2-5	TRBV5-1	few	TRBD2	CASSPGLAGGVETQYF	TGCGCCAGCAGCCCCGGACTAGCGGGGGGAGTAGAGACCCAGTACTTC
TRBJ1-1	TRBV11-2	few	TRBD1	CASSWTLQGGNTEAFF	TGTGCCAGCAGCTGGACCCTACAGGGGGGGAACACTGAAGCTTTCTTT
TRBJ2-2	TRBV4-3	-	TRBD1	CASSSPAGQGFSGELFF	TGCGCCAGCAGCTCACCGGCGGGACAGGGATTTAGCGGGGAGCTGTTTTTT
TRBJ2-5	TRBV29-1	-	TRBD1	CSIRGLFSGETQYF	TGCAGCATCAGGGGGCTGTTCTCCGGAGAGACCCAGTACTTC
TRBJ1-1	TRBV6-5	-	-	CASIQGAEAFF	TGTGCCAGCATACAGGGAGCTGAAGCTTTCTTT
TRBJ2-2	TRBV9	-	-	CASSVSRVKNTGELFF	TGTGCCAGCAGCGTAAGCAGGGTAAAGAACACCGGGGAGCTGTTTTTT
TRBJ2-3	TRBV7-9	few	-	CASSPLQSGISTDTQYF	TGTGCCAGCAGCCCACTCCAATCCGGGATTAGCACAGATACGCAGTATTTT
TRBJ2-7	TRBV15	few	-	CATSEELWSSREQYF	TGTGCCACCAGCGAAGAACTCTGGTCTTCTAGGGAACAGTACTTC
TRBJ2-3	TRBV6-5	-	TRBD1	CASSYLGQGATDTQYF	TGTGCCAGCAGTTACCTGGGACAGGGGGCAACAGATACGCAGTATTTT
TRBJ2-3	TRBV4-2	-	-	CASSQPEAGTDTQYF	TGTGCCAGCAGCCAACCAGAGGCGGGCACAGATACGCAGTATTTT
TRBJ2-7	TRBV28	-	-	CASSPSDAEGSEQYF	TGTGCCAGCAGTCCGTCGGACGCGGAAGGGTCCGAGCAGTACTTC
TRBJ1-5	TRBV20-1	few	-	CSARVAGGLGNQPQHF	TGCAGTGCTAGAGTAGCCGGGGGGCTGGGCAATCAGCCCCAGCATTTT
TRBJ2-5	TRBV6-1	-	-	CASSEGKPGETQYF	TGTGCCAGCAGTGAAGGGAAGCCCGGAGAGACCCAGTACTTC
TRBJ1-2	TRBV4-3	-	-	CASSQDEGGYGYTF	TGCGCCAGCAGCCAAGATGAGGGGGGCTATGGCTACACCTTC
TRBJ2-7	TRBV30	-	-	CAWSAGSRLNEQYF	TGTGCCTGGAGTGCGGGCAGTAGACTCAACGAGCAGTACTTC
TRBJ2-3	TRBV29-1	-	-	CSVESMAGADDTQYF	TGCAGCGTTGAATCTATGGCGGGGGCCGACGATACGCAGTATTTT
TRBJ1-2	TRBV7-9	-	TRBD1	CASSLAGDSYGYTF	TGTGCCAGCAGCTTAGCAGGGGACAGCTATGGCTACACCTTC
TRBJ1-1	TRBV29-1	many	-	CSVGRGGTEAFF	TGCAGCGTTGGAAGGGGGGGCACTGAAGCTTTCTTT
TRBJ2-1	TRBV12-3/TRBV12-4	-	-	CASSVWRRGHPNEQFF	TGTGCCAGCAGTGTTTGGAGGCGGGGGCACCCCAATGAGCAGTTCTTC
TRBJ2-3	TRBV7-8	-	-	CASSYSGTPHLDTQYF	TGTGCCAGCAGCTATTCCGGGACCCCGCATCTAGACACGCAGTATTTT
TRBJ2-1	TRBV20-1	many	TRBD2	CSKTSGGANEQFF	TGCAGTAAGACTAGCGGGGGGGCCAATGAGCAGTTCTTC
TRBJ2-1	TRBV4-3	many	-	CASSQDLGGVTGNEQFF	TGCGCCAGCAGCCAAGATTTAGGGGGGGTGACTGGAAATGAGCAGTTCTTC
TRBJ1-6	TRBV5-1	few	-	CASSLFRSSYNSPLHF	TGCGCCAGCAGCTTGTTTCGGAGCTCCTATAATTCACCCCTCCACTTT
TRBJ1-5	TRBV5-1	many	-	CASSLGLGNQPQHF	TGCGCCAGCAGCTTAGGACTAGGGAATCAGCCCCAGCATTTT
TRBJ2-7	TRBV27	-	TRBD1	CASSGSGFYGQGAYEQYF	TGTGCCAGCAGTGGTTCCGGGTTTTACGGGCAGGGGGCGTACGAGCAGTACTTC
TRBJ2-4	TRBV20-1	few	-	CSASPPGENIQYF	TGCAGTGCTAGCCCCCCGGGGGAGAACATTCAGTACTTC
TRBJ2-1	TRBV4-3	many	-	CASSQGANQAYNEQFF	TGCGCCAGCAGCCAGGGGGCAAATCAAGCCTACAATGAGCAGTTCTTC
TRBJ2-5	TRBV6-1	-	-	CASRPGGGETQYF	TGTGCCAGCAGGCCCGGGGGCGGGGAGACCCAGTACTTC
TRBJ2-5	TRBV29-1	few	TRBD2	CSVVGLAGGTQYF	TGCAGCGTTGTGGGACTAGCGGGGGGGACCCAGTACTTC
TRBJ1-1	TRBV2	many	-	CASGKGTEAFF	TGTGCCAGTGGGAAAGGCACTGAAGCTTTCTTT
TRBJ2-2	TRBV2	-	TRBD2	CASNFWASREGNTGELFF	TGTGCCAGCAATTTTTGGGCCTCCAGGGAGGGGAACACCGGGGAGCTGTTTTTT
TRBJ1-2	TRBV4-3	few	-	CASSQEVGRPFYGYTF	TGCGCCAGCAGCCAAGAAGTGGGCAGGCCTTTCTATGGCTACACCTTC
TRBJ1-6	TRBV7-9	-	-	CASSLTGTNSPLHF	TGTGCCAGCAGCTTAACAGGGACCAATTCACCCCTCCACTTT
TRBJ1-1	TRBV7-9	-	-	CASSHAGEGPEAFF	TGTGCCAGCAGCCATGCCGGGGAGGGTCCTGAAGCTTTCTTT
TRBJ1-2	TRBV7-9	-	-	CASSLGAAQTYGYTF	TGTGCCAGCAGCTTAGGGGCAGCACAGACCTATGGCTACACCTTC
TRBJ2-1	TRBV20-1	few	TRBD1	CSAVGTGAINEQFF	TGCAGTGCGGTGGGGACAGGAGCGATCAATGAGCAGTTCTTC